The 32 T cell receptor beta chains below all came from one sample that was sequenced in a study of PD-L1 blockade in urothelial cancer. The time point denotes: pretreatment peripheral blood. Method: immunoSEQ multiplex PCR; TCRdb's copy keeps in-frame clones and lacks some. The sample contains under 70,000 clones, roughly four fifths of which appear only once. This specimen was PBMCs, taken around atezolizumab (anti-PD-L1) treatment. These receptors were collected from a man between 65 and 79 years old with urothelial cancer.

The chain is built from TRBV4-3 and TRBJ2-1, with a weak D call TRBD2 (6 bases). Germline CDR1 and CDR2: LGHNA and YSLEER. V was cut by 0 bases and J by 3 bases, with 15 bases left in between. The CDR3 spans 17 residues. DNA for the CDR3: TGCGCCAGCAGCCAAGATTGGGGAGGACCCCTCTACAATGAGCAGTTCTTC. Translation gives CASSQDWGGPLYNEQFF.

The table lists this clone with a count of one. This chain joins TRBV7-2 and TRBJ2-4; D is perhaps TRBD2 (6 bases). Trimming took off 4 bases at V and 2 bases at J, with 9 bases between the two ends. CDR1 and CDR2 from the germline V gene are SGHTA and FQGNSA. The CDR3 length is 14 residues. The CDR3 coding sequence is TGTGCCAGCAGCTCCGGGGACTCCAAAAACATTCAGTACTTC. This sequence encodes CASSSGDSKNIQYF.

This sequence joins TRBV18 and TRBJ1-5; D uncertain. Trimming took off 6 bases at V and 1 base at J, with 13 bases between the two ends. The CDR3 sequence is 15 residues long. Germline V gene data show CDR1 as KGHSH and CDR2 as LQKENI. The CDR3 DNA follows: TGTGCCAGCTCCCCCGGGAGGGCAAGCAATCAGCCCCAGCATTTT. It codes for CASSPGRASNQPQHF. Full variable domain (missing parts from reference TRBV18 and TRBJ1-5): NAGVMQNPRHLVRRRGQEARLRCSPMKGHSHVYWYRQLPEEGLKFMVYLQKENIIDESGMPKERFSAEFPKEGPSILRIQQVVRGDSAAYFCASSPGRASNQPQHFGDGTRLSIL.

The chain is built from TRBV5-4 and TRBJ2-7, with 8 nucleotides matching TRBD1. Per the germline V gene, CDR1 is SGHNT and CDR2 is YYREEE (reference sequence). The trim removed 4 bases at V and 3 bases at J, leaving 6 bases unmatched. The CDR3 runs 14 residues. The CDR3 sequence: CASSTPGQDYEQYF. The CDR3 bases are TGTGCCAGCAGCACCCCGGGACAGGACTACGAGCAGTACTTC.

On this clone: Sequence at one end of the junction differs from germline and may be a read error. The chain links TRBV28 to TRBJ1-2; D not resolved. This CDR3 is 13 amino acids long. The germline V gene has CDR1 MDHEN and CDR2 SYDVKM. CDR3: CASSFPGSSRPSF. In nucleotides, the CDR3 is TGTGCCAGCAGTTTTCCGGGTTCAAGTAGACCTTCTTTC.

The chain recombines TRBV2 with TRBJ2-7, with D possibly matching TRBD1 (5 bases). The V and J ends lost 7 bases and 1 base respectively, with 14 bases between them. CDR3 length: 14 amino acids. Germline CDR1 reads SNHLY; CDR2 reads FYNNEI. This CDR3 is CASKGYLLSYEQYF. CDR3 DNA sequence: TGTGCCAGCAAGGGGTATCTCCTGTCCTACGAGCAGTACTTC.

The chain joins TRBV19 to TRBJ2-5, with a possible D match to TRBD1 (6 bases). CDR1 and CDR2 (germline): LNHDA, SQIVND (reference sequence). V shed 0 bases and J shed 7 bases, with 15 bases lying between them. This CDR3 spans 15 amino acids. The CDR3 spells CASSIDSRQGGTQYF. For the CDR3, the DNA is TGTGCCAGTAGTATAGATTCCCGCCAAGGGGGGACCCAGTACTTC.

J is TRBJ2-3 and V is TRBV27; a possible D gene is TRBD2 (5 bases). Trimming removed 3 bases from V and 1 base from J, with 11 bases in between. CDR1 is MNHEY, CDR2 SMNVEV, per germline (reference sequence). The CDR3 is 15 residues long. The CDR3, as DNA: TGTGCCAGCAGTTTTAAAGGGAGTGGCACAGATACGCAGTATTTT. It codes for CASSFKGSGTDTQYF.

This chain joins TRBV5-1 and TRBJ2-1; 9 bases are shared with TRBD2. Per germline, CDR1 SGHRS and CDR2 YFSETQ. This CDR3 has 14 residues. V was pared by 7 bases and J by 6 bases, with 8 bases of the junction left unmatched. CDR3 in amino acids: CASWGGRGVNEQFF. The CDR3 DNA follows: TGCGCCAGCTGGGGCGGGAGGGGCGTCAATGAGCAGTTCTTC.

The chain joins TRBV4-3 to TRBJ2-3; 9 bases map to TRBD1. The germline gives CDR1 LGHNA, CDR2 YSLEER. The CDR3 has 17 residues. V shed 0 bases, J shed 3 bases, and the junction held 7 bases outside the gene matches. The chain's CDR3 is CASSQDHLGQGTDTQYF. DNA for the CDR3: TGCGCCAGCAGCCAAGATCACCTAGGACAGGGGACAGATACGCAGTATTTT.

The chain joins TRBV5-5 to TRBJ2-2; a weak D match, TRBD2 (6 bases). The CDR3 totals 14 residues. The germline CDR1 and CDR2 sequences are SGHKS and YYEKEE (reference sequence). V was trimmed by 2 bases and J by 6 bases, leaving 11 bases between them. The DNA of the CDR3 is TGTGCCAGCAGCTTAAGGCTAGCGCCCGGGGAGCTGTTTTTT. The encoded protein is CASSLRLAPGELFF.

The chain couples TRBV10-3 to TRBJ2-1; D may be TRBD2 (5 bases). The germline gives CDR1 ENHRY, CDR2 SYGVKD. Trimming removed 2 bases at V and 8 bases at J, with 19 bases between. The CDR3 is 16 residues long. CDR3 amino acids: CAISELLGGSPDEQFF. The CDR3 region has the DNA TGTGCCATCAGTGAGCTGCTCGGCGGGTCACCCGATGAGCAGTTCTTC.

V is TRBV18 and J is TRBJ1-2, with D hard to call. Germline lookup yields CDR1 KGHSH and CDR2 LQKENI. The CDR3 contains 12 residues. The ends were cut back, 8 bases at V and 8 bases at J, with 15 bases in the middle. This CDR3 is CASRSIVSGYTF. DNA for the CDR3: TGTGCCAGCAGATCCATAGTAAGCGGCTACACCTTC.

The chain carries TRBV7-3 and TRBJ1-1; tentatively, D is TRBD1 (5 bases). With 1 base removed from V and 0 bases from J, the gap between germline ends came to 6 bases. The germline V gene encodes CDR1 SGHTA and CDR2 FQGTGA. This CDR3 is 14 amino acids long. CDR3 residues: CASSLNRMNTEAFF. DNA for the CDR3: TGTGCCAGCAGCTTAAACAGGATGAACACTGAAGCTTTCTTT.

The V call is TRBV20-1, the J call TRBJ1-2, with D maybe TRBD1 (6 bases). Germline CDR1 DFQATT, CDR2 SNEGSKA (reference sequence). Trimming pared 7 bases from V and 7 bases from J, leaving 13 bases between. The CDR3 is 11 residues long. CDR3 sequence reads: CSVLQGAGYTF. CDR3 coding DNA: TGCAGTGTTTTACAGGGTGCTGGCTACACCTTC.

This chain joins TRBV5-1 and TRBJ2-3; 11 bases fit TRBD2. The CDR3 sequence is 16 residues long. CDR1 is SGHRS and CDR2 is YFSETQ in the germline V gene. V was clipped by 4 bases and J by 4 bases; unmatched bases: 8. The CDR3 loop is CASSGSGRARSDTQYF. In DNA form, the CDR3 reads TGCGCCAGCAGCGGTAGCGGGAGGGCCCGCTCAGATACGCAGTATTTT. The full variable domain, completed using reference TRBV5-1 and TRBJ2-3, is KAGVTQTPRYLIKTRGQQVTLSCSPISGHRSVSWYQQTPGQGLQFLFEYFSETQRNKGNFPGRFSGRQFSNSRSEMNVSTLELGDSALYLCASSGSGRARSDTQYFGPGTRLTVL.

This clone was seen once. The rearrangement joins TRBV7-2 to TRBJ2-1; D might be TRBD2 (7 bases). V shed 1 base and J shed 2 bases, with 12 bases lying between them. The CDR3 covers 16 residues. Germline CDR1 reads SGHTA; CDR2 reads FQGNSA. The CDR3 nucleotides are TGTGCCAGCAGCTTAGTCGGCGGGGGCACCTACAATGAGCAGTTCTTC. It specifies CASSLVGGGTYNEQFF. Full variable domain (remainder filled in from reference TRBV7-2 and TRBJ2-1): GAGVSQSPSNKVTEKGKDVELRCDPISGHTALYWYRQSLGQGLEFLIYFQGNSAPDKSGLPSDRFSAERTGGSVSTLTIQRTQQEDSAVYLCASSLVGGGTYNEQFFGPGTRLTVL.

The chain carries TRBV2 and TRBJ2-1; the D is unclear. The CDR3 spans 13 residues. Between the trimmed V and J ends, which lost 1 base and 2 bases, there was a span of 3 bases. Germline values: CDR1 SNHLY, CDR2 FYNNEI. As DNA, the CDR3 is TGTGCCAGCAGTGAAGGGCCCTACAATGAGCAGTTCTTC. As protein: CASSEGPYNEQFF.

A single count supports this clone. The chain links TRBV7-9 to TRBJ2-1; 14 nucleotides agree with TRBD2. This CDR3 region has 17 residues. The V segment lost 5 bases and the J segment 4 bases; nucleotides outside the gene matches: 7. The germline gives CDR1 SEHNR, CDR2 FQNEAQ (reference sequence). CDR3 region: CASSPGTSGRRYNEQFF. CDR3 nucleotides: TGTGCCAGCAGCCCCGGGACTAGCGGGAGAAGATACAATGAGCAGTTCTTC. Filled out from reference TRBV7-9 and TRBJ2-1, the complete variable domain reads DTGVSQNPRHKITKRGQNVTFRCDPISEHNRLYWYRQTLGQGPEFLTYFQNEAQLEKSRLLSDRFSAERPKGSFSTLEIQRTEQGDSAMYLCASSPGTSGRRYNEQFFGPGTRLTVL.

The chain employs TRBV2 and TRBJ1-2; D remains unclear. With 1 base removed from V and 2 bases from J, the gap between germline ends came to 5 bases. CDR1 and CDR2 (germline): SNHLY, FYNNEI. The CDR3 extends over 13 amino acids. The CDR3 region is CASSEGANYGYTF. The CDR3 region has the DNA TGTGCCAGCAGTGAAGGGGCGAACTATGGCTACACCTTC.

DNA of the CDR3: TGTGCCTGGTCCTTTGGGGGAGCGGGGGAGGATACGCAGTATTTT. It yields the protein CAWSFGGAGEDTQYF. The chain joins TRBV30 to TRBJ2-3, with 8 bases identical to TRBD2. This CDR3 contains 15 residues. Germline V CDR1 and CDR2: GTSNPN, SVGIG (reference sequence). J lost 6 bases, V lost 5 bases, and 13 bases had no gene match.

The chain is built from TRBV7-9 and TRBJ2-1, with TRBD2 matching over 7 bases. With 1 base clipped from V and 3 bases from J, the junction kept 6 bases outside the gene matches. Germline CDR1 reads SEHNR; CDR2 reads FQNEAQ (reference sequence). CDR3 size: 16 residues. The CDR3 region is CASSLGLAIYYNEQFF. CDR3 nucleotides: TGTGCCAGCAGCTTAGGACTAGCTATATACTACAATGAGCAGTTCTTC.

This clone was recorded only once. The chain is built from TRBV21-1 and TRBJ1-1. TRBV21-1 is assigned pseudogene status. There are 16 residues in the CDR3. DNA for the CDR3: TGTGCCAGCAGCAAAGAAGACCCCCGGGGGAACACTGAAGCTTTCTTT. As protein: CASSKEDPRGNTEAFF.

CDR3: CASSDIGEGGYTF. As DNA, the CDR3 is TGCGCCAGCAGTGACATCGGGGAGGGTGGCTACACCTTC. The chain combines TRBV10-1 with TRBJ1-2; no firm D call. Trimming left V 3 bases short and J 7 bases short, with 12 bases between. Germline CDR1 and CDR2: WNHNN and SYGVQD (reference sequence). The CDR3 totals 13 residues.

This clone was picked up one time. The rearrangement uses TRBV4-1 and TRBJ2-1; perhaps TRBD1 as D (5 bases). Per the germline V gene, CDR1 is MGHRA and CDR2 is YSYEKL. Trimming removed 4 bases at V and 3 bases at J, with 19 bases between. This CDR3 is built from 17 residues. Written as DNA, the CDR3 is TGCGCCAGCAGCCCGACCTCGACAGCTGTGAACTACAATGAGCAGTTCTTC. It specifies CASSPTSTAVNYNEQFF.

The rearrangement links TRBV28 to TRBJ1-1; D may be TRBD1 (6 bases). Germline CDR1 is MDHEN and CDR2 is SYDVKM. V shed 7 bases and J shed 0 bases, with 15 bases lying between them. The CDR3 runs 15 residues. The CDR3 DNA reads as TGTGCCAGCACCTCACCACAGGGCTTGAACACTGAAGCTTTCTTT. Amino acid sequence: CASTSPQGLNTEAFF.

The chain couples TRBV7-3 to TRBJ2-1, with TRBD1 matching over 8 bases. From germline, CDR1 is SGHTA and CDR2 FQGTGA. The trim removed 5 bases at V and 7 bases at J, leaving 13 bases unmatched. CDR3 length: 16 amino acids. This chain's CDR3 is CASSPRGTGGRNEQFF. The CDR3 nucleotides read TGTGCCAGCAGCCCAAGGGGGACAGGTGGAAGGAATGAGCAGTTCTTC.

This clone was detected only once. V gene TRBV11-3 combines with J gene TRBJ1-4; D may be TRBD1 (5 bases). The CDR3 runs 14 residues. Per the germline V gene, CDR1 is SGHNT and CDR2 is YENEEA. V was pared by 7 bases and J by 3 bases, with 12 bases between. The CDR3 bases are TGTGCCAGCACCTCAGGGCGAGCTAATGAAAAACTGTTTTTT. It codes for CASTSGRANEKLFF.

The chain is built from TRBV7-8 and TRBJ1-1, with TRBD1 as a possible D gene (6 bases). Germline assignment: CDR1 SGHVS and CDR2 FQNEAQ. V lost 4 bases and J lost 2, with 11 bases in between. CDR3 length equals 14 residues. CDR3 sequence reads: CASSSTQGNTEAFF. CDR3 DNA sequence: TGTGCCAGCAGCTCTACACAGGGTAACACTGAAGCTTTCTTT.

This chain connects TRBV5-1 to TRBJ2-7; 7 bases match TRBD1. Germline V lookup: CDR1 SGHRS, CDR2 YFSETQ. The CDR3 sequence is 15 residues long. With V trimmed by 0 bases and J by 0 bases, 3 bases remained unmatched. CDR3 residues: CASSLVGQSSYEQYF. The DNA for the CDR3 is TGCGCCAGCAGCTTGGTGGGACAGAGCTCCTACGAGCAGTACTTC.

CDR3 sequence reads: CASSLQGGATDTQYF. CDR3 DNA sequence: TGTGCCAGCAGCTTGCAAGGGGGCGCCACAGATACGCAGTATTTT. The V and J genes are TRBV13 and TRBJ2-3, with TRBD1 matching over 7 bases. The CDR3 has 15 amino acids. The V gene end was trimmed by 3 bases and the J gene end by 2 bases; junction bases not matched to a gene: 5. Germline values: CDR1 PRHDT, CDR2 FYEKMQ (reference sequence).

This clone was counted only a few times. V usage is TRBV2 and J usage is TRBJ1-5; D ambiguous. Per the germline V gene, CDR1 is SNHLY and CDR2 is FYNNEI. Trimming pared 1 base from V and 5 bases from J, leaving 9 bases between. The CDR3 covers 14 residues. CDR3 sequence (DNA): TGTGCCAGCAGTGAAGGGGCACTAGATCAGCCCCAGCATTTT. Its protein is CASSEGALDQPQHF.